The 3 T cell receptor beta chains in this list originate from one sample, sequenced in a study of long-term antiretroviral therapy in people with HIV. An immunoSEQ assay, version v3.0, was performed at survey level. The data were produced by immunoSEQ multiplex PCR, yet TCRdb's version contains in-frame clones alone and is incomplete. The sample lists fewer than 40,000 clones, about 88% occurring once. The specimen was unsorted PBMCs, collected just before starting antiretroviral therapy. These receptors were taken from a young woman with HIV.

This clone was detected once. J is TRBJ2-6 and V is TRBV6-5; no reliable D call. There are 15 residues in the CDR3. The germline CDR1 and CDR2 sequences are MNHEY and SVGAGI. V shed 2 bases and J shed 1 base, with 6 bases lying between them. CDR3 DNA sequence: TGTGCCAGCAGTTACCAGTTTTCTGGGGCCAACGTCCTGACTTTC. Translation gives CASSYQFSGANVLTF.

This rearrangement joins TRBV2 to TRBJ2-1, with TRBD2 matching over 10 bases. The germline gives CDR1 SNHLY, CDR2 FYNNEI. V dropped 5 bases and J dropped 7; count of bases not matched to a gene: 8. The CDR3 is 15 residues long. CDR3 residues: CASSLLLAGANEQFF. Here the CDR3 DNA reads TGTGCCAGCAGTCTTTTGCTAGCGGGAGCAAATGAGCAGTTCTTC. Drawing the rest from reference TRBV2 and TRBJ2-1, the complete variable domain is EPEVTQTPSHQVTQMGQEVILRCVPISNHLYFYWYRQILGQKVEFLVSFYNNEISEKSEIFDDQFSVERPDGSNFTLKIRSTKLEDSAMYFCASSLLLAGANEQFFGPGTRLTVL.

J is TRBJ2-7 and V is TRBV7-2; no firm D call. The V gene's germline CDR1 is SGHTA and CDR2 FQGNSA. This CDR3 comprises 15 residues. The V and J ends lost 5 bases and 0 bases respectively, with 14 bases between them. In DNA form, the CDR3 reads TGTGCCAGCAGCCACGATAACCGGGTCTCCTACGAGCAGTACTTC. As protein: CASSHDNRVSYEQYF.